The 18 T cell receptor beta chains below were found in one sample sequenced in a study of T cell changes during pregnancy in multiple sclerosis. Profiled with immunoSEQ multiplex PCR; TCRdb holds only in-frame clones, not every one. The table records around 61,000 clones, approximately 90% of them present only once. The starting material was peripheral blood, obtained in the first trimester of pregnancy. These receptors all come from a female donor in good health, enrolled as a control in a pregnancy study.

The rearrangement links TRBV11-1 to TRBJ1-3; D is undetermined. This CDR3 region has 17 residues. CDR1 is SGHAT, CDR2 FQDESV, per germline (reference sequence). V dropped 4 bases and J dropped 0 bases, with 16 bases sitting between them. CDR3 in DNA: TGTGCCAGCAGCTCGGGTGGATTGGTCTACTCTGGAAACACCATATATTTT. Its translation is CASSSGGLVYSGNTIYF.

The chain combines TRBV29-1 with TRBJ1-2; D not certain. Germline assignment: CDR1 SQVTM and CDR2 ANQGSEA. This CDR3 region has 12 residues. Trimming removed 4 bases at V and 4 bases at J, with 10 bases between. CDR3: CSVVAGSYGYTF. CDR3 nucleotide sequence: TGCAGCGTTGTAGCCGGGTCCTATGGCTACACCTTC. Supplemented by reference TRBV29-1 and TRBJ1-2, the full variable domain reads SAVISQKPSRDICQRGTSLTIQCQVDSQVTMMFWYRQQPGQSLTLIATANQGSEATYESGFVIDKFPISRPNLTFSTLTVSNMSPEDSSIYLCSVVAGSYGYTFGSGTRLTVV.

This clone was found a few times. The chain links TRBV19 to TRBJ1-1; D not certain. The CDR3 totals 13 residues. Germline V gene sequence: CDR1 LNHDA, CDR2 SQIVND (reference sequence). With 4 bases removed from V and 3 bases from J, the gap between germline ends came to 9 bases. CDR3 DNA: TGTGCCAGTAGTACGACAAAGGACACTGAAGCTTTCTTT. It translates to CASSTTKDTEAFF.

This sequence joins TRBV2 and TRBJ2-1; unclear D gene. The CDR3 length is 12 residues. The V gene lost 5 bases and the J gene lost 3 bases, with 5 bases spanning the gap. Germline V lookup: CDR1 SNHLY, CDR2 FYNNEI. The CDR3 loop reads CASSTYYNEQFF. The CDR3 DNA reads TGTGCCAGCAGTACCTACTACAATGAGCAGTTCTTC.

There are a few counts of this clone. The rearrangement joins TRBV30 to TRBJ1-1; D is possibly TRBD1 (5 bases). Trimming cost V 0 bases and J 8 bases, with 7 bases left between them. Germline-derived CDR1 and CDR2 are GTSNPN and SVGIG (reference sequence). The CDR3 totals 11 residues. The CDR3 here is CAWSVRGEAFF. CDR3 in DNA: TGTGCCTGGAGTGTTCGGGGGGAAGCTTTCTTT.

CDR3 residues: CASSLMSQAGYTF. As DNA, the CDR3 is TGTGCCAGCAGCTTAATGAGCCAGGCTGGCTACACCTTC. This sequence joins TRBV11-1 and TRBJ1-2; D gene ambiguous. CDR1 and CDR2 (germline): SGHAT, FQDESV (reference sequence). Trimming took off 2 bases at V and 7 bases at J, with 11 bases between the two ends. CDR3 length: 13 residues. The complete variable domain, with remaining parts taken from reference TRBV11-1 and TRBJ1-2, reads EAEVAQSPRYKITEKSQAVAFWCDPISGHATLYWYRQILGQGPELLVQFQDESVVDDSQLPKDRFSAERLKGVDSTLKIQPAELGDSAMYLCASSLMSQAGYTFGSGTRLTVV.

The rearrangement links TRBV19 to TRBJ2-3; 11 nucleotides agree with TRBD1. CDR3 length equals 17 residues. V was pared by 3 bases and J by 0 bases, with 5 bases of the junction left unmatched. Germline-derived CDR1 and CDR2 are LNHDA and SQIVND (reference sequence). This CDR3 is CASSMWTGGTSTDTQYF. The CDR3 coding sequence is TGTGCCAGTAGTATGTGGACAGGGGGCACGAGCACAGATACGCAGTATTTT.

About this clone: Its ends do not fully match the called genes, so a read error is possible. V is TRBV6-5 and J is TRBJ2-3; TRBD2 matches at 13 bases. This CDR3 has 16 residues. Looked up from germline, CDR1 is MNHEY and CDR2 is SVGAGI. The CDR3 sequence: CASSYSIGLAGDKQYF. As DNA, the CDR3 is TGTGCCAGCAGTTATTCCATTGGACTAGCGGGGGATAAGCAGTATTTT.

The V call is TRBV7-2, the J call TRBJ2-3; D may be TRBD2 (7 bases). The CDR3 covers 15 residues. Per the germline V gene, CDR1 is SGHTA and CDR2 is FQGNSA. V was clipped by 3 bases and J by 0 bases, with 10 bases between them. CDR3 DNA sequence: TGTGCCAGCAGCTTTCGGGGGGCGAGCACAGATACGCAGTATTTT. Protein: CASSFRGASTDTQYF.

J is TRBJ2-7 and V is TRBV12-5; D is undetermined. The CDR3 loop spans 14 amino acids. The V end was cut by 1 base, the J end by 2 bases, with 9 bases between. Germline loops: CDR1 LGHNT, CDR2 FRNRAP. The CDR3 sequence is CASGLGRLTYEQYF. The CDR3 nucleotides are TGTGCTAGTGGTTTGGGCAGGCTAACCTACGAGCAGTACTTC.

V and J are TRBV7-8 and TRBJ1-2; 7 nucleotides agree with TRBD1. Germline V gene lookup returns CDR1 SGHVS and CDR2 FQNEAQ. This CDR3 is 16 amino acids long. The J segment lost 0 bases and the V segment lost 4 bases, leaving 8 bases of the junction unmatched. In DNA, the CDR3 is TGTGCCAGCAGCTCAGGGGGGACAGCTACTAACTATGGCTACACCTTC. Translating gives CASSSGGTATNYGYTF.

The V call is TRBV19, the J call TRBJ1-2; weak D call: TRBD1 (5 bases). CDR1 is LNHDA, CDR2 SQIVND, per germline (reference sequence). The CDR3 has 14 residues. Trimming stripped 0 bases from V and 12 bases from J, with 17 bases between. CDR3 nucleotide sequence: TGTGCCAGTAGTATAGATCACCAGGGCGCAAGGAACACCTTC. Encoded protein: CASSIDHQGARNTF. The full variable domain, its missing parts supplied by reference TRBV19 and TRBJ1-2, is DGGITQSPKYLFRKEGQNVTLSCEQNLNHDAMYWYRQDPGQGLRLIYYSQIVNDFQKGDIAEGYSVSREKKESFPLTVTSAQKNPTAFYLCASSIDHQGARNTFGSGTRLTVV.

V is TRBV7-9 and J is TRBJ1-2; perhaps TRBD1 as D (6 bases). This CDR3 has 16 amino acids. Germline lookup yields CDR1 SEHNR and CDR2 FQNEAQ (reference sequence). The V end was cut by 3 bases, the J end by 0 bases, with 14 bases between. The CDR3 DNA reads TGTGCCAGCAGCTTTTGGGGGCGCAGAGCTAACTATGGCTACACCTTC. Its translation: CASSFWGRRANYGYTF.

This chain joins TRBV4-3 and TRBJ1-2; D is unresolved. There are 14 residues in the CDR3. Germline V lookup: CDR1 LGHNA, CDR2 YSLEER. V was trimmed by 3 bases and J by 4 bases, leaving 12 bases between them. The CDR3 DNA is TGCGCCAGCAGCCAGGAGGCAGTGACCTATGGCTACACCTTC. This translates into CASSQEAVTYGYTF.

CDR3 sequence reads: CASSLVQGVTYEQYF. CDR3 coding DNA: TGTGCCAGCAGCTTAGTACAGGGCGTCACATACGAGCAGTACTTC. V and J are TRBV7-2 and TRBJ2-7; tentative D call: TRBD1 (6 bases). The germline V gene has CDR1 SGHTA and CDR2 FQGNSA. This CDR3 is 15 amino acids long. With 1 base removed from V and 4 bases from J, the gap between germline ends came to 14 bases. Together with reference TRBV7-2 and TRBJ2-7, the CDR3 gives the full variable domain: GAGVSQSPSNKVTEKGKDVELRCDPISGHTALYWYRQSLGQGLEFLIYFQGNSAPDKSGLPSDRFSAERTGGSVSTLTIQRTQQEDSAVYLCASSLVQGVTYEQYFGPGTRLTVT.

This clone came up once. The V gene is TRBV7-2, the J gene TRBJ1-2; 9 bases agree with TRBD1. Trimming took 5 bases from V and 6 from J; bases not matched to a gene: 10. Germline loops: CDR1 SGHTA, CDR2 FQGNSA. This CDR3 has 15 amino acids. The CDR3 DNA is TGTGCCAGCAGCCCCCTGGGACAGGGAAGGGATGGCTACACCTTC. Translation: CASSPLGQGRDGYTF.

In this sample, this clone turned up once. The chain carries TRBV25-1 and TRBJ1-6; possibly TRBD1 for D (5 bases). The V end was cut by 2 bases, the J end by 7 bases, with 12 bases between. This CDR3 comprises 15 residues. The V gene's germline CDR1 is MGHDK and CDR2 SYGVNS. CDR3 bases: TGTGCCAGCAGTGAAGTCAGGGCGGACAATTCACCCCTCCACTTT. Amino acid sequence: CASSEVRADNSPLHF.

This clone was found once. The rearrangement links TRBV30 to TRBJ2-2; TRBD2 is a possible D gene (5 bases). Between the trimmed V and J ends, which lost 0 bases and 7 bases, there was a span of 12 bases. From germline, CDR1 is GTSNPN and CDR2 SVGIG (reference sequence). This CDR3 has 14 residues. The CDR3 reads CAWSVGLAVGELFF. The CDR3 bases are TGTGCCTGGAGTGTAGGGCTAGCTGTCGGGGAGCTGTTTTTT.